This paragraph reports one TCR beta chain. The record originates from a study of blood T cell repertoires in COVID-19. Study overall: Acute and convalescent COVID-19 samples came from the United States, Italy and Spain. Nucleic acid was either cDNA or gDNA, and it came from T cells, B-cell-depleted T cells, or PBMCs.

V lost 0 bases and J lost 2, with 5 bases in between. The CDR3 sequence is 13 residues long. Germline V gene data show CDR1 as MNHEY and CDR2 as SVGEGT. As originally analysed: Amplifying reference gene primers gave estimates of nucleated cell counts. Produced via immunoSEQ multiplex PCR; TCRdb's table is partial and in-frame only. The D gene and trimming were derived from the DNA, and the V and J assignments and clone size from that table. The sample consists of roughly 300,000 clones, more than 70% of them appearing once. This TCR was recovered from a man between 18 and 35 years old who had recovered from COVID-19. Sequenced input: peripheral blood. V gene TRBV6-2 or TRBV6-3 combines with J gene TRBJ2-7; D is ambiguous. The CDR3 loop is CASSYSAPYEQYF. For the CDR3, the DNA is TGTGCCAGCAGTTACTCGGCCCCCTACGAGCAGTACTTC.